The source of this TCR beta chain is a study of blood T cell repertoires in COVID-19. About the study: Nucleic acid was either cDNA or gDNA, and it came from T cells, B-cell-depleted T cells, or PBMCs.

Profiling relied on immunoSEQ multiplex PCR, and the TCRdb table lists in-frame clones only, not all of them. The sample lists 360,000 or so clones; under 85% were seen once. The sample was PBMCs or T cells enriched from blood (not recorded which). This receptor was obtained from a woman aged 50 to 60 who had recovered from COVID-19.

For the CDR3, the DNA is TGTGCAACGCAAGACAGGGGCACGAACACCGGGGAGCTGTTTTTT. Its translation: CATQDRGTNTGELFF. V is TRBV6-5 and J is TRBJ2-2; 8 nucleotides match TRBD1. CDR1 MNHEY and CDR2 SVGAGI come from the germline V gene. This CDR3 spans 15 amino acids.